Below, 31 T cell receptor beta chains from the same sample are listed, as sequenced in a study of identical twins. TCRdb called the 5' RACE reads again in MiXCR, with one record for every CDR3 protein. The data show roughly 1,500,000 distinct CDR3 sequences, about 31% seen once. The sample taken for sequencing was cord blood. The receptors here all came from a newborn girl in good health.

This rearrangement joins TRBV3-1 to TRBJ2-3; weak D call: TRBD2 (5 bases). The CDR3 is 17 amino acids. Trimming stripped 1 base from V and 6 bases from J, with 20 bases between. The germline gives CDR1 LGHDT, CDR2 YNNKEL (reference sequence). The CDR3 sequence is CASSQGPPGWSTDTQYF. CDR3 DNA: TGTGCCAGCAGCCAAGGGCCCCCGGGGTGGTCGACCGATACGCAGTATTTT.

The chain links TRBV15 to TRBJ1-3, with no clear D. The CDR3 extends over 16 amino acids. Germline CDR1 and CDR2: LNHNV and YYDKDF (reference sequence). Trimming stripped 0 bases from V and 4 bases from J, with 13 bases between. CDR3 DNA: TGTGCCACCAGCAGAGATAGCCGGGTGGGCGGAAACACCATATATTTT. It codes for CATSRDSRVGGNTIYF. Using reference TRBV15 and TRBJ1-3 for the parts outside the CDR3, the full variable domain is DAMVIQNPRYQVTQFGKPVTLSCSQTLNHNVMYWYQQKSSQAPKLLFHYYDKDFNNEADTPDNFQSRRPNTSFCFLDIRSPGLGDTAMYLCATSRDSRVGGNTIYFGEGSWLTVV.

The gene calls are TRBV20-1 and TRBJ2-1, with D possibly being TRBD2 (5 bases). The CDR3 runs to 11 residues. Germline V CDR1 and CDR2: DFQATT, SNEGSKA (reference sequence). V was pared by 3 bases and J by 9 bases, with 9 bases between. CDR3 residues: CSASGSGEQFF. In nucleotides, the CDR3 is TGCAGTGCTAGTGGCAGCGGTGAGCAGTTCTTC.

Remarks on this clonotype: At one end, the junction sequence differs from germline, possibly due to a read error. The chain recombines TRBV12-3 or TRBV12-4 with TRBJ2-7; D might be TRBD1 or TRBD2, each matching 6 bases. The CDR3 runs to 15 residues. Here the CDR3 DNA reads TGTGCCAGCAGATTAGGGGGGCCTAGCTCCTACGAGCAGTACTTC. Its protein product is CASRLGGPSSYEQYF.

The chain uses TRBV7-2 and TRBJ2-7; 7 nucleotides line up with TRBD1. After removal of 1 base from V and 3 bases from J, the junction contained 9 bases not matched to a gene. The CDR3 runs to 16 residues. Germline CDR1 and CDR2: SGHTA and FQGNSA. The CDR3 loop is CASSLVMTGKYYEQYF. CDR3 sequence (DNA): TGTGCCAGCAGCTTAGTGATGACAGGGAAATACTACGAGCAGTACTTC.

The rearrangement joins TRBV2 to TRBJ2-7, with D perhaps assigned TRBD1 or TRBD2 (5 bases each). The J call is doubtful: the DNA matches TRBJ2-5 better. Germline CDR1 reads SNHLY; CDR2 reads FYNNEI. CDR3 length: 12 residues. CDR3 sequence reads: CASTGTQETQYF. CDR3 DNA: TGTGCCTCTACTGGGACCCAAGAGACCCAGTACTTC.

The V call is TRBV24-1, the J call TRBJ2-4; D unresolved. V gave up 3 bases and J gave up 0 bases, with 14 bases separating them. This CDR3 is built from 17 residues. Germline CDR1 reads KGHDR; CDR2 reads SFDVKD. The CDR3 loop reads CATSDIRQLLAKNIQYF. Written as DNA, the CDR3 is TGTGCCACCAGTGATATTCGCCAGCTCCTAGCCAAAAACATTCAGTACTTC.

This clonotype was counted ten times or more. The chain employs TRBV5-1 and TRBJ2-3; D is perhaps TRBD1 (6 bases). The ends were cut back, 2 bases at V and 2 bases at J, with 9 bases in the middle. CDR1 and CDR2 (germline): SGHRS, YFSETQ. The CDR3 has 14 amino acids. The CDR3, as DNA: TGCGCCAGCAGCTTTCAGGGGTTCACAGATACGCAGTATTTT. It translates to CASSFQGFTDTQYF.

This clonotype was seen a handful of times. V gene TRBV5-1 combines with J gene TRBJ2-5; 9 positions match TRBD1. Germline loops: CDR1 SGHRS, CDR2 YFSETQ. The V segment lost 0 bases and the J segment 11 bases; nucleotides outside the gene matches: 8. The CDR3 is 14 residues long. CDR3 loop: CASSLAGDRDEQYF. In nucleotides, the CDR3 is TGCGCCAGCAGCTTGGCTGGGGACAGGGATGAGCAGTACTTC.

This chain links TRBV5-1 with TRBJ2-4; 11 nucleotides align to TRBD2. The junction had 5 bases not matched to a gene; V was cut back by 0 bases and J by 3 bases. The CDR3 has 17 amino acids. Germline CDR1 SGHRS, CDR2 YFSETQ. CDR3 nucleotides: TGCGCCAGCAGCTTGGCGGGGACTAGCGGATTCAAAAACATTCAGTACTTC. Translation: CASSLAGTSGFKNIQYF. Complete variable domain (other parts from reference TRBV5-1 and TRBJ2-4): KAGVTQTPRYLIKTRGQQVTLSCSPISGHRSVSWYQQTPGQGLQFLFEYFSETQRNKGNFPGRFSGRQFSNSRSEMNVSTLELGDSALYLCASSLAGTSGFKNIQYFGAGTRLSVL.

V usage is TRBV29-1 and J usage is TRBJ2-4, with D tentatively TRBD1 or TRBD2 (5 bases each). The V end was cut by 3 bases, the J end by 1 base, with 7 bases between. The CDR3 extends over 13 amino acids. Germline CDR1 reads SQVTM; CDR2 reads ANQGSEA. As DNA, the CDR3 is TGCAGCGTTGACTGGGGGGCCAAAAACATTCAGTACTTC. Protein: CSVDWGAKNIQYF.

V and J are TRBV20-1 and TRBJ2-7; a possible D gene is TRBD2 (6 bases). This CDR3 comprises 14 residues. The germline V and J ends were trimmed by 2 bases and 3 bases, with 14 bases remaining between them. CDR1 is DFQATT, CDR2 SNEGSKA, per germline (reference sequence). The CDR3 DNA reads TGCAGTGCTAGACCCAGGACTAACTACTACGAGCAGTACTTC. Protein sequence: CSARPRTNYYEQYF.

In its sample, this clonotype was seen a few times. The chain carries TRBV12-3 or TRBV12-4 and TRBJ2-3, with D perhaps matching TRBD1 (5 bases). With 6 bases removed from V and 6 bases from J, the gap between germline ends came to 13 bases. The CDR3 has 13 amino acids. This CDR3 reads CASRPPAGDTQYF. The DNA of the CDR3 is TGTGCCAGCAGGCCCCCCGCAGGGGATACGCAGTATTTT.

This clonotype turned up a few times. This chain uses TRBV24-1 with TRBJ2-1, with 7 bases identical to TRBD2. Germline V CDR1 and CDR2: KGHDR, SFDVKD. V lost 1 base, J lost 7 bases, and 6 bases stayed unmatched. This CDR3 has 15 amino acids. CDR3 protein: CATSDFGLAENEQFF. In DNA form, the CDR3 reads TGTGCCACCAGTGATTTCGGGCTAGCGGAGAATGAGCAGTTCTTC.

This rearrangement joins TRBV24-1 to TRBJ2-5, with D tentatively TRBD2 (6 bases). The V gene's germline CDR1 is KGHDR and CDR2 SFDVKD. Deletions cut 2 bases from V and 11 bases from J, with 23 bases between. The CDR3 runs 16 residues. The CDR3 nucleotides are TGTGCCACCAGTGATTCTCATAGCGGCTCCTACAATGAGCAGTACTTC. This translates into CATSDSHSGSYNEQYF.

In this sample, this clonotype turned up once. This chain uses TRBV15 with TRBJ2-3; D is perhaps TRBD2 (6 bases). This CDR3 region has 15 residues. The germline V and J ends were trimmed by 0 bases and 6 bases, with 13 bases remaining between them. CDR1 is LNHNV, CDR2 YYDKDF, per germline (reference sequence). The CDR3 sequence: CATSREASESDTQYF. The CDR3 coding sequence is TGTGCCACCAGCAGAGAGGCTAGCGAGAGTGATACGCAGTATTTT.

This clonotype was seen a handful of times. CDR3 residues: CASSESVILRGLSTDTQYF. The CDR3 DNA is TGCGCCAGCAGTGAGTCGGTAATTTTGAGGGGGTTGAGCACAGATACGCAGTATTTT. The chain combines TRBV10-2 with TRBJ2-3, with a tentative D call TRBD1 (6 bases). With 0 bases removed from V and 0 bases from J, the gap between germline ends came to 19 bases. CDR1 and CDR2 from the germline V gene are WSHSY and SAAADI. This CDR3 has 19 residues.

Here the CDR3 DNA reads TGCGCCAGCAGCTCCGACAGATTTAATGCCCAACAGTATTTT. Translation: CASSSDRFNAQQYF. This rearrangement joins TRBV5-1 to TRBJ2-3, with a tentative D call TRBD1 (5 bases). CDR3 length equals 14 residues. V lost 3 bases and J lost 12, with 20 bases in between. Germline V gene sequence: CDR1 SGHRS, CDR2 YFSETQ.

The V and J genes are TRBV24-1 and TRBJ2-1, with TRBD2 identical over 10 bases. With 4 bases clipped from V and 6 bases from J, the junction kept 8 bases outside the gene matches. Germline V gene data show CDR1 as KGHDR and CDR2 as SFDVKD. CDR3 length: 16 amino acids. The CDR3 spells CATSDEGVAGGNEQFF. The CDR3 DNA reads TGTGCCACCAGTGACGAGGGAGTAGCGGGGGGCAATGAGCAGTTCTTC.

CDR3 sequence: CASSLPGLAPNEQYF. The CDR3 bases are TGTGCCAGCAGTCTCCCGGGACTAGCGCCCAATGAGCAGTACTTC. The chain links TRBV28 to TRBJ2-5, with TRBD2 identical over 10 bases. The CDR3 has 15 residues. With 5 bases clipped from V and 11 bases from J, the junction kept 14 bases outside the gene matches. Germline V gene lookup returns CDR1 MDHEN and CDR2 SYDVKM.

V gene TRBV20-1 combines with J gene TRBJ1-2; D call uncertain. V lost 6 bases and J 2 bases, leaving 16 bases between the germline ends. Germline CDR1 and CDR2: DFQATT and SNEGSKA (reference sequence). The CDR3 spans 14 residues. CDR3 sequence (DNA): TGCAGTGCCCCCACTGCGGGCAGAAACTATGGCTACACCTTC. This translates into CSAPTAGRNYGYTF.

The chain links TRBV5-1 to TRBJ1-2; D is undetermined. The CDR3 contains 15 residues. V gave up 0 bases and J gave up 2 bases, with 11 bases separating them. Germline V lookup: CDR1 SGHRS, CDR2 YFSETQ. The CDR3 DNA reads as TGCGCCAGCAGCTTGGAAGGGAGAAAAAACTATGGCTACACCTTC. Protein product: CASSLEGRKNYGYTF.

The chain couples TRBV21-1 to TRBJ2-5; the table's TRBD1 call for D was not verified on the DNA. TRBV21-1 is termed a pseudogene. CDR3 length: 14 residues. The DNA for the CDR3 is TGTGCCAGCAGCAAACGGGACAGCCAAGAGACCCAGTACTTC. Translated, it gives CASSKRDSQETQYF.

This clonotype showed up just a few times. The chain employs TRBV7-9 and TRBJ2-1, with D perhaps TRBD1 or TRBD2 (6 bases each). CDR3 length equals 15 residues. Per germline, CDR1 SEHNR and CDR2 FQNEAQ (reference sequence). The V end was cut by 8 bases, the J end by 0 bases, with 14 bases between. CDR3 in DNA: TGTGCCAGCGTGGGGGCGGGAAGCTCCTACAATGAGCAGTTCTTC. As protein: CASVGAGSSYNEQFF.

This clonotype was observed a few times. The CDR3 spells CASSRLPGLVEETQYF. The CDR3 DNA is TGTGCCAGCAGCAGGCTCCCAGGGTTGGTAGAAGAGACCCAGTACTTC. The V gene is TRBV11-2, the J gene TRBJ2-5; D possibly corresponds to TRBD1 (5 bases). V shed 5 bases and J shed 3 bases, with 19 bases lying between them. This CDR3 has 16 amino acids. CDR1 is SGHAT, CDR2 FQNNGV, per germline.

This clonotype occurred a few times. The V gene is TRBV6-5, the J gene TRBJ2-1; tentatively, D is TRBD1 or TRBD2 (7 bases each). This CDR3 is built from 14 residues. CDR1 MNHEY and CDR2 SVGAGI come from the germline V gene. V was cut by 2 bases and J by 8 bases, with 13 bases left in between. The CDR3, as DNA: TGTGCCAGCAGTTACCTGGCAGGGGGGGATGAGCAGTTCTTC. Protein product: CASSYLAGGDEQFF.

This clonotype has a count of ten or more. The rearrangement joins TRBV29-1 to TRBJ2-1; 8 bases agree with TRBD1. Germline V gene lookup returns CDR1 SQVTM and CDR2 ANQGSEA. The CDR3 is made up of 13 amino acids. J was trimmed by 5 bases and V by 4 bases; bases with no gene match: 4. The DNA of the CDR3 is TGCAGCGTTGCGGACAGGGTCGACAATGAGCAGTTCTTC. As protein: CSVADRVDNEQFF.

V gene TRBV20-1 combines with J gene TRBJ2-3; possible D gene TRBD2, 5 bases. Germline lookup yields CDR1 DFQATT and CDR2 SNEGSKA (reference sequence). V lost 5 bases and J 3 bases, leaving 9 bases between the germline ends. CDR3 length: 12 residues. The CDR3 coding sequence is TGCAGTGCTGGGGAGTGGACAGATACGCAGTATTTT. Its protein is CSAGEWTDTQYF.

This clonotype was counted between two and nine times. This chain joins TRBV2 and TRBJ2-3; TRBD2 matches at 9 bases. The CDR3 consists of 17 residues. The V segment lost 4 bases and the J segment 0 bases; nucleotides outside the gene matches: 8. The germline CDR1 and CDR2 sequences are SNHLY and FYNNEI. CDR3 sequence reads: CASSVQVSGRSTDTQYF. In DNA form, the CDR3 reads TGTGCCAGCAGTGTCCAGGTTAGCGGGAGAAGCACAGATACGCAGTATTTT.

The chain employs TRBV20-1 and TRBJ2-1; TRBD1 agrees at 9 bases. The CDR3 is 13 amino acids. The germline CDR1 and CDR2 sequences are DFQATT and SNEGSKA (reference sequence). V lost 4 bases, J lost 5 bases, and 3 bases stayed unmatched. The CDR3: CSATGTGNNEQFF. Written as DNA, the CDR3 is TGCAGTGCTACCGGGACAGGGAACAATGAGCAGTTCTTC.

The chain couples TRBV3-1 to TRBJ2-3; no definite D call. Germline loops: CDR1 LGHDT, CDR2 YNNKEL (reference sequence). This CDR3 has 13 residues. V shed 4 bases and J shed 6 bases, with 11 bases lying between them. The CDR3 nucleotides are TGTGCCAGCAGCCCCCTCGGTAGGGATACGCAGTATTTT. Protein product: CASSPLGRDTQYF.